The 18 T cell receptor beta chains listed next were all sequenced from one sample in a study of blood T cell repertoires in COVID-19. The method was immunoSEQ multiplex PCR; TCRdb's version includes in-frame clones alone and lacks a portion of them. Of roughly 280,000 clones listed, 85% to 90% are singletons. The sample comprised PBMCs or T cells enriched from blood (not recorded which). The origin of the receptors is a woman aged 18-35 years who had recovered from COVID-19.

The chain uses TRBV5-4 and TRBJ1-1; possibly TRBD1 for D (5 bases). CDR3 length equals 13 residues. Germline-derived CDR1 and CDR2 are SGHNT and YYREEE (reference sequence). V lost 4 bases and J 0 bases, leaving 7 bases between the germline ends. This chain's CDR3 is CASSKTVNTEAFF. DNA for the CDR3: TGTGCCAGCAGCAAGACAGTGAACACTGAAGCTTTCTTT.

This chain links TRBV5-1 with TRBJ1-1, with D perhaps matching TRBD1 (6 bases). The V end lost 1 base, the J end lost 6 bases, and 13 bases lay between the germline ends. The CDR3 is 14 residues long. CDR1 is SGHRS and CDR2 is YFSETQ in the germline V gene. This chain's CDR3 is CASSLITGSPEAFF. For the CDR3, the DNA is TGCGCCAGCAGCTTGATCACAGGGAGTCCTGAAGCTTTCTTT.

The CDR3 region is CASSQDSYTEAFF. CDR3 nucleotides: TGTGCCAGCAGCCAAGACTCCTACACTGAAGCTTTCTTT. The chain joins TRBV14 to TRBJ1-1, with unresolved D. V was trimmed by 0 bases and J by 3 bases, leaving 5 bases between them. CDR1 is SGHDN and CDR2 is FVKESK in the germline V gene. The CDR3 totals 13 residues. Full variable domain (missing parts from reference TRBV14 and TRBJ1-1): EAGVTQFPSHSVIEKGQTVTLRCDPISGHDNLYWYRRVMGKEIKFLLHFVKESKQDESGMPNNRFLAERTGGTYSTLKVQPAELEDSGVYFCASSQDSYTEAFFGQGTRLTVV.

The genes are TRBV6-4 and TRBJ1-1; no clear D. The germline gives CDR1 MRHNA, CDR2 SNTAGT. Trimming left V 4 bases short and J 4 bases short, with 13 bases between. There are 14 residues in the CDR3. CDR3 nucleotides: TGTGCCAGCAGTGCCGAGGGTCGGGTCACTGAAGCTTTCTTT. Translating it yields CASSAEGRVTEAFF.

The chain recombines TRBV5-1 with TRBJ1-2, with TRBD1 matching over 9 bases. Germline CDR1 and CDR2: SGHRS and YFSETQ. J lost 8 bases, V lost 4 bases, and 9 bases had no gene match. CDR3 size: 14 residues. CDR3 region: CASSRWTGDRGYTF. DNA of the CDR3: TGCGCCAGCAGCCGATGGACAGGGGACCGGGGCTACACCTTC.

V is TRBV12-3 or TRBV12-4 and J is TRBJ1-1; 8 positions agree with TRBD1. This CDR3 has 13 amino acids. Germline trimming cut 6 bases from V and 3 bases from J; bases unmatched to any gene: 3. CDR3 sequence: CASSEDRDTEAFF. The CDR3 nucleotides read TGTGCCAGCAGCGAGGACAGGGACACTGAAGCTTTCTTT.

The chain carries TRBV5-1 and TRBJ2-1, with 14 positions matching TRBD2. Germline loops: CDR1 SGHRS, CDR2 YFSETQ. V trimming: 4 bases; J trimming: 2 bases; junction bases outside the gene matches: 11. CDR3 length: 19 amino acids. The CDR3 nucleotides are TGCGCCAGCAGCACGGGGACTAGCGGGGGAGTGGGGCCCTACAATGAGCAGTTCTTC. It translates to CASSTGTSGGVGPYNEQFF.

The V call is TRBV6-6, the J call TRBJ2-2, with D possibly being TRBD1 (6 bases). The CDR3 sequence is 18 residues long. Trimming removed 5 bases from V and 0 bases from J, with 19 bases in between. Germline V gives CDR1 MNHNY, CDR2 SVGAGI (reference sequence). CDR3 sequence reads: CASSRTSPGTTNTGELFF. In DNA form, the CDR3 reads TGTGCCAGCAGTCGGACCTCCCCCGGGACAACGAACACCGGGGAGCTGTTTTTT.

The rearrangement links TRBV7-8 to TRBJ1-3; tentative D call: TRBD1 (5 bases). The CDR3 extends over 15 amino acids. CDR1 SGHVS and CDR2 FQNEAQ come from the germline V gene. V lost 1 base and J lost 1, with 8 bases in between. CDR3 sequence reads: CASSLVSGSGNTIYF. As DNA, the CDR3 is TGTGCCAGCAGCTTAGTTTCAGGGTCTGGAAACACCATATATTTT.

This clone was seen only once. The chain has TRBV28 and TRBJ2-7, with 12 nucleotides matching TRBD2. This CDR3 region has 18 residues. The V gene end was trimmed by 2 bases and the J gene end by 0 bases; junction bases not matched to a gene: 8. Germline V lookup: CDR1 MDHEN, CDR2 SYDVKM. The CDR3 DNA reads as TGTGCCAGCAGTTTAAGTAGACTAGCGGGGGAGAGCTCCTACGAGCAGTACTTC. Protein: CASSLSRLAGESSYEQYF.

The rearrangement uses TRBV7-2 and TRBJ2-5; 7 bases line up with TRBD1. The CDR3 has 17 amino acids. Germline loops: CDR1 SGHTA, CDR2 FQGNSA. With 3 bases clipped from V and 3 bases from J, the junction kept 13 bases outside the gene matches. CDR3 DNA sequence: TGTGCCAGCAGCTTCCCGACAGGGTCGGCGGCAAAAGAGACCCAGTACTTC. Amino acid sequence: CASSFPTGSAAKETQYF.

The rearrangement joins TRBV29-1 to TRBJ2-7; 12 bases map to TRBD2. Germline trimming cut 5 bases from V and 0 bases from J; bases unmatched to any gene: 8. Germline values: CDR1 SQVTM, CDR2 ANQGSEA. CDR3 size: 16 residues. The CDR3 DNA sequence: TGCAGCGTTACCTCACGGACTAGCGGGGCCTCCTACGAGCAGTACTTC. Translating it yields CSVTSRTSGASYEQYF.

J is TRBJ2-1 and V is TRBV12-3 or TRBV12-4, with D hard to call. This CDR3 comprises 13 residues. The germline V and J ends were trimmed by 6 bases and 6 bases, with 12 bases remaining between them. CDR3 in DNA: TGTGCCAGCAGAGAGACATCGATCAATGAGCAGTTCTTC. It yields the protein CASRETSINEQFF.

The chain employs TRBV5-1 and TRBJ2-2; a possible D gene is TRBD2 (5 bases). Germline lookup yields CDR1 SGHRS and CDR2 YFSETQ. CDR3 length equals 13 residues. Between the trimmed V and J ends, which lost 4 bases and 7 bases, there was a span of 11 bases. The chain's CDR3 is CASSPYRDGELFF. The CDR3 DNA follows: TGCGCCAGCAGCCCGTACCGGGACGGGGAGCTGTTTTTT.

The chain uses TRBV11-2 and TRBJ2-1; D may be TRBD1 (6 bases). From germline, CDR1 is SGHAT and CDR2 FQNNGV. Trimming took off 5 bases at V and 1 base at J, with 9 bases between the two ends. The CDR3 is made up of 14 amino acids. The CDR3 spells CASSRTVSYNEQFF. The CDR3 DNA follows: TGTGCCAGCAGCAGGACAGTATCCTACAATGAGCAGTTCTTC. The variable domain in full, completed from reference TRBV11-2 and TRBJ2-1, reads EAGVAQSPRYKIIEKRQSVAFWCNPISGHATLYWYQQILGQGPKLLIQFQNNGVVDDSQLPKDRFSAERLKGVDSTLKIQPAKLEDSAVYLCASSRTVSYNEQFFGPGTRLTVL.

This rearrangement joins TRBV11-2 to TRBJ2-2; the match to TRBD2 covers 15 bases. Trimming cost V 1 base and J 2 bases; bases outside gene matches: 5. The CDR3 sequence is 19 residues long. CDR1 is SGHAT, CDR2 FQNNGV, per germline. The CDR3 here is CASSLGEGLAGGNTGELFF. CDR3 DNA: TGTGCCAGCAGCTTAGGCGAGGGACTAGCGGGGGGAAACACCGGGGAGCTGTTTTTT. Filled out from reference TRBV11-2 and TRBJ2-2, the complete variable domain reads EAGVAQSPRYKIIEKRQSVAFWCNPISGHATLYWYQQILGQGPKLLIQFQNNGVVDDSQLPKDRFSAERLKGVDSTLKIQPAKLEDSAVYLCASSLGEGLAGGNTGELFFGEGSRLTVL.

V is TRBV21-1 and J is TRBJ2-7; the table's D call TRBD1 went unverified against the DNA. TRBV21-1 is listed as a pseudogene. The CDR3 contains 14 residues. CDR3 in amino acids: CASRNSQGMEEQYF. CDR3 in DNA: TGTGCCAGCAGAAACAGCCAGGGTATGGAAGAGCAGTACTTC.

This clone is a singleton in its sample. The chain recombines TRBV5-1 with TRBJ2-7; TRBD1 matches 7 bases. The CDR3 covers 14 residues. V dropped 4 bases and J dropped 5; count of bases not matched to a gene: 9. CDR1 is SGHRS and CDR2 is YFSETQ in the germline V gene. The CDR3 loop reads CASSMGQRTDEQYF. Here the CDR3 DNA reads TGCGCCAGCAGCATGGGACAGAGGACCGACGAGCAGTACTTC.